This TCR beta chain originates from a study of shared clonotypes between healthy human individuals. In the case of this clone: Its antigen is not known. A clone one base away is much larger, so this may be a read error.

Looked up from germline, CDR1 is SQVTM and CDR2 is ANQGSEA. The CDR3 has 15 residues. TCRdb's table, derived via immunoSEQ multiplex PCR, lists solely in-frame clones and lacks some. Among over a million clones listed, around three quarters were seen once. Broader study findings: Clonotype sharing levels among donors were expected to vary with sequencing depth.

The specimen sequenced was memory CD4+ T cells from PBMCs. Stated subset: CD45RA-negative fraction. The receptor was derived from a man aged 18-30 years in good health. Some clones in this sample may be carry-over from other donors' samples. The V and J genes are TRBV29-1 and TRBJ2-1; 8 positions agree with TRBD2. The CDR3 region is CTPGASGRGYNEQFF. Here the CDR3 DNA reads TGCACCCCAGGGGCCAGCGGGAGAGGCTACAATGAGCAGTTCTTC.